This record covers a single T cell receptor beta chain. The data stem from a study of blood T cell repertoires in COVID-19. Looking at the study overall: The cDNA or gDNA used as material had been derived from T cells, B-cell-depleted T cells, or PBMCs.

The repertoire was sequenced with immunoSEQ multiplex PCR; TCRdb's copy has only in-frame clones and lacks some. Of about 200,000 clones in the sample, 84% were seen once. This CDR3 spans 12 amino acids. V shed 5 bases and J shed 6 bases, with 11 bases lying between them. CDR1 is MNHEY and CDR2 is SMNVEV in the germline V gene (reference sequence). The TCR comes from a human donor in a cohort sampled during active COVID-19. This sequence joins TRBV27 and TRBJ2-7; D uncertain. The sample comprised peripheral blood. For the CDR3, the DNA is TGTGCCAGCAGTCCCCCCGGTCCCGAGCAGTACTTC. Its translation: CASSPPGPEQYF.